This T cell receptor beta chain emerged from a study of beta chain features in type 1 diabetes (dated 2018 in TCRdb). Regarding the research as a whole: Mean age, gender distribution, total cell number and subset yield did not differ between patients and healthy donors. A total of some 110 million sorted cells were examined across all samples, and the number of cells per subset was strongly correlated with RNA yield. The study compared the TCRB repertoires of sorted circulating CD4+ T cell subsets in recently diagnosed type 1 diabetes patients with those in matched healthy donors. Regulatory and stem cell-like memory subsets were isolated from only 8 patients and roughly 8 healthy donors, whereas naive and central memory subsets came from all 28 donors.

The entire amount of isolated RNA was reverse transcribed using the High Capacity cDNA Reverse Transcription Kit, so the sequenced TCRB transcripts were expressed ones. Naive, central memory and regulatory T cell samples underwent deep immunoSEQ sequencing, averaging roughly 3.5 million total reads per sample. Sorted cells were lysed in RLT buffer, and RNA was extracted using DNase-treated RNeasy Micro or Mini kits according to cell number. To prevent cross-contamination, every cell subset was processed on its own, while patient and healthy donor samples were processed together. Using the immunoSEQ multiplex PCR, TCRB sequences were amplified from cDNA into 87-bp fragments spanning the CDR3 region. Sequencing of the amplicons was done on the Illumina HiSeq platform. For the original study's pipeline: PCR bias was computationally corrected using synthetic template baselines, reads within Hamming distance 2 were collapsed, and singletons that could not be merged were discarded. Reads were aligned to IMGT to assign V, D and J genes, CDR3 length, and insertions or deletions at six rearrangement sites. Within each subset, clonotype counts were normalized to the number of sorted cells before true diversity and Gini coefficients were calculated with the tcR R package. Repertoire sharing was quantified using the overlap coefficient calculated on TCRB nucleotide sequences. TCRdb limited this immuneACCESS table to in-frame rearrangements with V and J called. A share of clones is missing; checked studies link under half to unresolved V genes, and the rest is unexplained. V and J calls and clone size follow that table, whereas D and trimming were derived from the DNA. For this sample the table gives around 70,000 clones, of which 49% were detected only once. The ten biggest clones cover roughly 0.7% of the sample.

For this clone: No antigen is known for it. Per-nucleotide qualities are absent, and no much larger clonotype sits a single base away.

From each donor, a single peripheral blood sample of about 110 mL on average was drawn into heparinised tubes. Naive, central memory, regulatory and stem cell-like memory CD4+ T cells were sorted on a BD FACSAria II using a panel including CD45RO, CCR7, CD25, CD127, CD95 and CD27. Every sorted population had a purity above 95%. Right away, PBMCs were isolated by Lymphoprep density gradient centrifugation and were stained directly, with no culture step. Samples were stained and sorted in pairs, with one healthy donor and one patient per experiment, so that batch effects were minimized. The paper's findings and limits, for the study overall: Type 1 diabetes patients showed a moderate but significant shortening of TCRB CDR3 length in all four CD4+ subsets. Because cDNA rather than genomic DNA was sequenced, highly expressing activated cells could have been over-represented, although no difference in activation and CD3 levels was found between groups. Patients with type 1 diabetes made fewer insertions and deleted more nucleotides at VDJ recombination sites, implying thymic rearrangement abnormalities. The naive, central memory and regulatory TCRB repertoires appeared to resemble one another more closely among patients than among healthy donors. PCR may preferentially amplify shorter templates, but because patient and control samples were amplified and corrected together, any resulting skew would affect both groups equally. Only small numbers of individuals were included in the HLA sub-analyses, which left unresolved whether HLA type had any influence on TCRB rearrangement.

The sequence was collected from a man younger than 40 with type 1 diabetes. Sequenced input: central memory CD4+ T cells from blood.

The CDR3 amino acid sequence is: CSVEDLQTQYF. The nucleotide sequence is TGCAGCGTTGAAGATCTTCAGACCCAGTACTTC. This chain is built from TRBV29-1 and TRBJ2-5; the D gene cannot be resolved reliably. At the junction V is shortened by 0 bases and J by 6 bases, with 5 bases in between. The germline V gene specifies SQVTM as CDR1 and ANQGSEA as CDR2. The CDR3 spans 11 residues, from the cysteine through the phenylalanine. Only the CDR3 part of the read is kept: 33 bases, read in frame from the first base. Outside the CDR3, residues come from the reference TRBV29-1 and TRBJ2-5 proteins, so the full variable domain is: SAVISQKPSRDICQRGTSLTIQCQVDSQVTMMFWYRQQPGQSLTLIATANQGSEATYESGFVIDKFPISRPNLTFSTLTVSNMSPEDSSIYLCSVEDLQTQYFGPGTRLLVL.